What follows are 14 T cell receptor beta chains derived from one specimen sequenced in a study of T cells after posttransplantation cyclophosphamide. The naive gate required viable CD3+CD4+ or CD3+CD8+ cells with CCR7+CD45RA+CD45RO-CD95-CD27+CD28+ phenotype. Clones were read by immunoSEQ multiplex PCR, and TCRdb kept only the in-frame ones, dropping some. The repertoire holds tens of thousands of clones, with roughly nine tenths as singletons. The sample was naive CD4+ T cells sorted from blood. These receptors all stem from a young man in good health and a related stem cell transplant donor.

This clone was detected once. CDR3 sequence reads: CASSVNRVNTEAFF. CDR3 coding DNA: TGTGCCAGCAGTGTTAACAGGGTGAACACTGAAGCTTTCTTT. This chain connects TRBV2 to TRBJ1-1, with D perhaps TRBD1 (6 bases). V was shortened by 4 bases and J by 0 bases, with 9 bases between the two germline ends. The CDR3 totals 14 residues. Germline CDR1 SNHLY, CDR2 FYNNEI. The full variable domain, with the rest looked up from reference TRBV2 and TRBJ1-1, is EPEVTQTPSHQVTQMGQEVILRCVPISNHLYFYWYRQILGQKVEFLVSFYNNEISEKSEIFDDQFSVERPDGSNFTLKIRSTKLEDSAMYFCASSVNRVNTEAFFGQGTRLTVV.

The CDR3 DNA reads TGTGCCAGCAGCTTAGGGACAGGGGGCACTGAAGCTTTCTTT. This encodes CASSLGTGGTEAFF. This chain joins TRBV4-2 and TRBJ1-1, with 11 bases identical to TRBD1. The CDR3 sequence is 14 residues long. Germline V CDR1 and CDR2: LGHNA, YNFKEQ. V shed 5 bases and J 4 bases; nucleotides not matched to a gene: 3.

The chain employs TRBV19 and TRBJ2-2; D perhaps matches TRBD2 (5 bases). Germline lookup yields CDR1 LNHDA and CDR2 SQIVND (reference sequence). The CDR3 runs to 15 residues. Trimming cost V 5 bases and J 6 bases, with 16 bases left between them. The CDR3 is CASSLTKGIAGELFF. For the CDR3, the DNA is TGTGCCAGTAGTTTGACTAAAGGTATCGCCGGGGAGCTGTTTTTT.

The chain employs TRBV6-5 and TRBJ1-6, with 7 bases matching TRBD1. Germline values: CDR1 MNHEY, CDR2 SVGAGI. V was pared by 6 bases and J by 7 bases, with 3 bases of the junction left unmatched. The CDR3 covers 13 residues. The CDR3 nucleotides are TGTGCCAGCAGAGGACAGGAAAATTCACCCCTCCACTTT. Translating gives CASRGQENSPLHF.

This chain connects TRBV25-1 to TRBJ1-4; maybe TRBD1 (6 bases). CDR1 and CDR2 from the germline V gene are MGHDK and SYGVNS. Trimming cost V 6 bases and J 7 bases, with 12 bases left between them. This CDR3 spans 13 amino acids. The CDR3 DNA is TGTGCCAGCAGAGGGGGGGTGGGTGAAAAACTGTTTTTT. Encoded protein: CASRGGVGEKLFF.

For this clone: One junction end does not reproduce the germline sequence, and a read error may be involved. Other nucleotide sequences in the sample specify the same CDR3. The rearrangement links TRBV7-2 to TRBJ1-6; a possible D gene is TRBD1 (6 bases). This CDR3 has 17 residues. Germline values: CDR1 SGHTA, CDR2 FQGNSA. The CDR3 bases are TGTGCCAGCAGCTTCCGGGACACAAGGTTCCTTAATTCCCCCCTCCACTTT. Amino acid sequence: CASSFRDTRFLNSPLHF.

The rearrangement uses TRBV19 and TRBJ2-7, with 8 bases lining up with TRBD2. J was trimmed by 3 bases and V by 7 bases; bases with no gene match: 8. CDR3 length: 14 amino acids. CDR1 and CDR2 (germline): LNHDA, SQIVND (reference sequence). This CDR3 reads CASTYTGTSYEQYF. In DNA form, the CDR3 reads TGTGCCAGTACCTATACTGGGACTAGCTACGAGCAGTACTTC.

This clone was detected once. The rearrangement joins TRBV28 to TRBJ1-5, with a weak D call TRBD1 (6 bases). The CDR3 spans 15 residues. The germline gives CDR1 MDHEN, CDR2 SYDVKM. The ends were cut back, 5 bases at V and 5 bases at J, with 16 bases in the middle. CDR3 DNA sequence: TGTGCCAGCAGTGCAGGGGATAGATCCGATCAGCCCCAGCATTTT. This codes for CASSAGDRSDQPQHF.

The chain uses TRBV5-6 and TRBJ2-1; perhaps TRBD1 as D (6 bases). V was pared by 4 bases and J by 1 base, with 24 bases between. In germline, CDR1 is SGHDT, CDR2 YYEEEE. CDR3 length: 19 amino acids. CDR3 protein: CASSRFVGGAGTSYNEQFF. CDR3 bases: TGTGCCAGCAGCAGGTTCGTTGGGGGCGCGGGTACATCCTACAATGAGCAGTTCTTC. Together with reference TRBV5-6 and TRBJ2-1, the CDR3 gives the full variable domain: DAGVTQSPTHLIKTRGQQVTLRCSPKSGHDTVSWYQQALGQGPQFIFQYYEEEERQRGNFPDRFSGHQFPNYSSELNVNALLLGDSALYLCASSRFVGGAGTSYNEQFFGPGTRLTVL.

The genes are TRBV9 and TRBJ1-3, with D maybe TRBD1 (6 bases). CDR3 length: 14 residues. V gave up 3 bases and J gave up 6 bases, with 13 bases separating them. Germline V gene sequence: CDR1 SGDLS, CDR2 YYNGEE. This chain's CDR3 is CASSGDIGVNTIYF. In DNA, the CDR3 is TGTGCCAGCAGCGGGGACATAGGGGTAAACACCATATATTTT.

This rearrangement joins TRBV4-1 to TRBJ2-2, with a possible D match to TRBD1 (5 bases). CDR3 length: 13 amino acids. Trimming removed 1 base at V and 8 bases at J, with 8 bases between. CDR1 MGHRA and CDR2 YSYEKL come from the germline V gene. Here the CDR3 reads CASSQVRAGELFF. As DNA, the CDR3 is TGCGCCAGCAGCCAAGTCAGGGCTGGGGAGCTGTTTTTT.

Here the CDR3 DNA reads TGTGCCAGCAGCTACTCAGGGGGAGGAACCAAAAACATTCAGTACTTC. Residues: CASSYSGGGTKNIQYF. The rearrangement links TRBV7-8 to TRBJ2-4, with D perhaps TRBD1 (7 bases). V dropped 4 bases and J dropped 2 bases, with 15 bases sitting between them. This CDR3 has 16 residues. Germline CDR1 SGHVS, CDR2 FQNEAQ.

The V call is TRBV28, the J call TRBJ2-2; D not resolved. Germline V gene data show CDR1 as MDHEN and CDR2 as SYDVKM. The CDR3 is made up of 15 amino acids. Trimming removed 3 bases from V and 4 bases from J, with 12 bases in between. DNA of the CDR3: TGTGCCAGCAGTTTTTTGGAACTAACCACCGGGGAGCTGTTTTTT. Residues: CASSFLELTTGELFF.

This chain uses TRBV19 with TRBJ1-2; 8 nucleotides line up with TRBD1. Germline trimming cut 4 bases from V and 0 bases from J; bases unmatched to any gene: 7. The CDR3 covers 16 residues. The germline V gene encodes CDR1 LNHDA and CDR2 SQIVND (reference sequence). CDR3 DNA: TGTGCCAGTAGTACCGGGACAGGTCATACTAACTATGGCTACACCTTC. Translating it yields CASSTGTGHTNYGYTF.